Sequencing of this T cell receptor beta chain was carried out in a study of metastatic and nonmetastatic thyroid tumors (dated by TCRdb to the early 2020s). Describing the broader study: Repertoires were compared across peripheral blood and tumor or nodule tissue samples from malignant and benign thyroid patients. The paper as a whole reports these results and caveats: In both blood and tumor samples, TCR beta diversity was reported to be significantly higher in malignant tumors than in benign nodules.

Receptors were amplified or captured by PCR. The sequencing machine was an Illumina HiSeq 4000. The TCR beta-chain CDR3 region of each patient was profiled by high-throughput sequencing. Per the source publication's procedure: CDR3 differences across clinicopathological groups were used to build a classifier for discriminating distant-metastatic papillary thyroid cancer patients. To measure repertoire diversity the researchers used the Shannon index, while the Morisita-Horn index served to gauge how similar the tumor and blood repertoires were. The public reads were quality trimmed at Q25 with fastp and then assembled into clones with MiXCR by TCRdb, keeping productive beta chains. The V and J calls were determined by TCRdb, not by the authors. This sample lists about 6,500 clones; 25% to 30% were detected once. About a sixth of the sample rests with the top ten. No treatment had been received by any patient before thyroid surgery. Using T-cell receptor beta sequencing, the study looked back at clinical samples from patients collected from the early 2010s to the late 2010s.

A remark on this clone: Its recognized antigen is unknown. Per-base quality was not reported, and no clone a single base away is much larger than it.

CDR1 and CDR2, looked up from the germline V gene, are MDHEN and SYDVKM. Trimming accounts for 1 base at V and 2 bases at J, while the number of junction bases matched to no gene is 18. Measured from the cysteine to the phenylalanine, the CDR3 is 20 residues long. Just CDR3 DNA is preserved here, 60 bases in frame from base 1. The chain is assembled from TRBV28 and TRBJ2-7; the central 9 bases match TRBD2. The sequenced sample was adjacent normal tissue. This clonotype originated in a female donor with papillary thyroid cancer or a benign thyroid nodule (not recorded which). Some clones in this sample may be carry-over from other donors' samples. The DNA sequence is given as TGTGCCAGCAGTTTATTCCTTCAGGGTCCTAGCGGGAATAGACCCTACGAGCAGTACTTC. The resulting protein is CASSLFLQGPSGNRPYEQYF.